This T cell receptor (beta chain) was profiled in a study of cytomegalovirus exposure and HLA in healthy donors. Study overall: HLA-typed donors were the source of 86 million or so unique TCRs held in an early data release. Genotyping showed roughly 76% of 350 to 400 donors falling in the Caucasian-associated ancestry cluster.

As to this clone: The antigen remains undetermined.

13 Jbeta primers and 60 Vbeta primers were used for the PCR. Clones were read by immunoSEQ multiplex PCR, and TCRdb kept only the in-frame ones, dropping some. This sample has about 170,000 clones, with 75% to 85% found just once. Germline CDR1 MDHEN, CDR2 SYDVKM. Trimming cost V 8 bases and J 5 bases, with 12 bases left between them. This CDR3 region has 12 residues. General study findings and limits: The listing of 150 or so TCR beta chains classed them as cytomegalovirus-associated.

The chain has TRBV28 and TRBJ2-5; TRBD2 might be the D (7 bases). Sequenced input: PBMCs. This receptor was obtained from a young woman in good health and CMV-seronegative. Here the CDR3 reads CASGGGGETQYF. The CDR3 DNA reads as TGTGCCAGCGGGGGGGGCGGGGAGACCCAGTACTTC.